Listed below are T cell receptor beta chains from one sample, sequenced in a study of blood T cell repertoires in COVID-19. Some clones are missing from TCRdb's copy, which holds only in-frame ones; the method was immunoSEQ multiplex PCR. Among roughly 210,000 clones, around 89% were seen once, and the ten largest hold 1.5% to 2%. The sample comprised peripheral blood. These receptors were collected from a man aged 65-85 years with acute or convalescent COVID-19. Both conserved end residues are part of each CDR3. The order of the fields is V gene, clone size, J gene, D gene, CDR3 DNA, CDR3 protein. D genes are given only for firm matches. Clone size is stated in some rows and not others, as once, few, many or a class when expanded.

TRBV7-2	NA	TRBJ1-2	NA	TGTGCCAGCAGCTCGGACACCGTCTATGGCTACACCTTC	CASSSDTVYGYTF
TRBV11-2	NA	TRBJ2-5	TRBD1	TGTGCCAGCAGCACAGGACAGGGGATCCAAGAGACCCAGTACTTC	CASSTGQGIQETQYF
TRBV19	NA	TRBJ1-4	TRBD1	TGTGCCAGTCGCAGGGGGCTCAATGAAAAACTGTTTTTT	CASRRGLNEKLFF
TRBV5-1	NA	TRBJ2-6	TRBD2	TGCGCCAGCAGCCCCTTGTTAGCGGGAGGGCCAGCCAATGGGGCCAACGTCCTGACTTTC	CASSPLLAGGPANGANVLTF
TRBV4-1	NA	TRBJ2-7	TRBD2	TGCGCCAGCAGCCAGGGACTAGCGGGATCCTACGAGCAGTACTTC	CASSQGLAGSYEQYF
TRBV2	NA	TRBJ2-7	NA	TGTGCCAGCAGTGAAGAGAGCTCCTACGAGCAGTACTTC	CASSEESSYEQYF
TRBV20-1	NA	TRBJ2-3	NA	TGCAGTGCTCCCCGGACCGGGGCGCAGTATTTT	CSAPRTGAQYF
TRBV29-1	NA	TRBJ2-7	TRBD1	TGCAGCGTTGAAGCCGGGACAGTCCCTGGGGAGCAGTACTTC	CSVEAGTVPGEQYF
TRBV11-1	NA	TRBJ2-2	NA	TGTGCCAGCAGCTTACGACGAGGCGGGGAGCTGTTTTTT	CASSLRRGGELFF
TRBV5-6	NA	TRBJ2-7	NA	TGTGCCAGCAGCTTTGCGTTTCCGGGCGAGCAGTACTTC	CASSFAFPGEQYF
TRBV2	NA	TRBJ2-5	TRBD1	TGTGCCAGCAGCTCCGACAGGGAGGAGACCCAGTACTTC	CASSSDREETQYF
TRBV5-1	NA	TRBJ2-5	TRBD1	TGCGCCAGCAGCCGCGGGACAGGGGGCCGGGAGACCCAGTACTTC	CASSRGTGGRETQYF
TRBV19	NA	TRBJ1-2	NA	TGTGCCAGTAGTAGCGGGAGATCGTTCTATGGCTACACCTTC	CASSSGRSFYGYTF
TRBV3-1/TRBV3-2	NA	TRBJ1-2	TRBD1	TGTGCCAGCAGCCTATCCGGGACAGGGGGTATCTATGGCTACACCTTC	CASSLSGTGGIYGYTF
TRBV6-1	NA	TRBJ1-5	NA	TGTGCCAGCAGCCTGGGACTCCTCAGCAATCAGCCCCAGCATTTT	CASSLGLLSNQPQHF
TRBV7-2	NA	TRBJ2-7	NA	TGTGCCAGCAGCCCCCGGCAGGGGGGATACGAGCAGTACTTC	CASSPRQGGYEQYF
TRBV7-9	NA	TRBJ2-7	NA	TGTGCCAGCAGCTTAGGTCAGGTGATCTCCTACGAGCAGTACTTC	CASSLGQVISYEQYF
TRBV5-1	NA	TRBJ2-4	TRBD1	TGCGCCAGCAGCCCGCTGGACAGGTCCCTAGCCAAAAACATTCAGTACTTC	CASSPLDRSLAKNIQYF
TRBV30	NA	TRBJ1-6	TRBD1	TGTGCCTGGAATTATTACAGGGGGCAACCCACTGGGGTAGGCTCCTATAATTCACCCCTCCACTTT	CAWNYYRGQPTGVGSYNSPLHF
TRBV27	NA	TRBJ2-5	NA	TGTGCCAGCAGTTCAGGGACAAATGTGGAGACCCAGTACTTC	CASSSGTNVETQYF
TRBV29-1	NA	TRBJ2-5	NA	TGCAGCGTTGAGGCTTGGTACCAAGAGACCCAGTACTTC	CSVEAWYQETQYF
TRBV6-1	NA	TRBJ2-7	NA	TGTGCCAGCAGTGACCCCCTGTCCTACGAGCAGTACTTC	CASSDPLSYEQYF
TRBV19	NA	TRBJ1-5	NA	TGTGCCAGTAGTTTCTCACAGGGATCTCAGCCCCAGCATTTT	CASSFSQGSQPQHF
TRBV18	once	TRBJ1-1	NA	TGTGCCAGCGGGGGGGGTTCGTGGGCTGAAGCTTTCTTT	CASGGGSWAEAFF